The entry below describes one TCR beta chain. What it binds is not known. These data originate in a study of CD8+ T cells in alopecia areata. The treatment here: oral pan-JAK inhibitor, 5-10 mg twice daily. Peripheral blood samples and lesional scalp punch biopsies were obtained from alopecia areata patients. Overall study findings and caveats: With just one nonresponder, it is still uncertain whether baseline CD8+ expansion relates to response. Lesional scalp, notably in alopecia totalis/universalis, had clonality above that of normal scalp.

The germline V gene encodes CDR1 MNHEY and CDR2 SMNVEV (reference sequence). The ends lost 5 bases at V and 0 bases at J; junction bases unmatched: 8. The length of the CDR3 is 16 residues. RNA extraction was followed by reverse transcription into cDNA, which acted as the sequencing template. Clones were sequenced by immunoSEQ multiplex PCR, and TCRdb holds only the in-frame ones, with some missing. The sample gives around 180,000 clones, over 55% of which show up once; approximately 0.93% is in the top ten. The TCR comes from a human donor with alopecia areata. Sequencing was performed on CD4+ T cells sorted from blood, taken at week 24, from a patient treated with tofacitinib. The chain uses TRBV27 and TRBJ2-7; 9 bases fit TRBD1. The CDR3 DNA follows: TGTGCCAGCAGTCCTCCTCGGACAGGGGTCTCCTACGAGCAGTACTTC. As protein: CASSPPRTGVSYEQYF.